This TCR beta chain emerged from a study of T cells in Graves' hyperthyroidism and ophthalmopathy. RNA transcripts yielded amplified TCR beta CDR3 regions. Carried out on the TCR CDR3, a first-round RT-PCR used the HTBI primer set. Via MiXCR, TCRdb re-called the multiplex PCR reads, giving one row per CDR3 protein. The sample lists more than 650,000 distinct CDR3 sequences; less than 15% were seen once. V was trimmed by 5 bases and J by 5 bases, leaving 20 bases between them. CDR3 length: 16 amino acids. Germline assignment: CDR1 SGHVS and CDR2 FQNEAQ. The receptor comes from a woman aged 18 to 35 with Graves' hyperthyroidism. The specimen sequenced was blood. The chain joins TRBV7-8 to TRBJ2-3, with D perhaps matching TRBD1 or TRBD2 (5 bases each). The CDR3, as DNA: TGTGCCAGCAGCCCATTGGACTCATTTGGACAAGATACGCAGTATTTT. This codes for CASSPLDSFGQDTQYF.